Listed here are 14 T cell receptor beta chains from one sample, sequenced in a study of T cell responses to AZD1222 COVID-19 vaccine. Assay: immunoSEQ multiplex PCR; the TCRdb copy retains only in-frame clones and omits some. The sample comprises over 130,000 clones, about 91% of which are singletons, and 4.7% rests with the top ten. The sample here was peripheral blood, taken on day 0 of AZD1222 vaccination. The receptors originated from an adult in good health.

This clone has only one observation. The genes are TRBV5-5 and TRBJ2-6, with 8 bases fitting TRBD2. The J segment lost 3 bases and the V segment lost 4 bases, leaving 6 bases of the junction unmatched. This CDR3 has 16 amino acids. Per the germline V gene, CDR1 is SGHKS and CDR2 is YYEKEE (reference sequence). CDR3 region: CASSHTGGSGANVLTF. The CDR3 nucleotides read TGTGCCAGCAGCCACACGGGAGGGAGTGGGGCCAACGTCCTGACTTTC.

The J gene is TRBJ2-1, the V gene TRBV2; 7 positions match TRBD2. With V trimmed by 7 bases and J by 4 bases, 16 bases remained unmatched. The CDR3 consists of 17 residues. Germline CDR1 reads SNHLY; CDR2 reads FYNNEI. The CDR3, as DNA: TGTGCCAGCACCTTGGCCCTACTAGCGCCAGGGTACAATGAGCAGTTCTTC. This translates into CASTLALLAPGYNEQFF. The full variable domain, in which reference TRBV2 and TRBJ2-1 provide the parts outside the CDR3, is EPEVTQTPSHQVTQMGQEVILRCVPISNHLYFYWYRQILGQKVEFLVSFYNNEISEKSEIFDDQFSVERPDGSNFTLKIRSTKLEDSAMYFCASTLALLAPGYNEQFFGPGTRLTVL.

The chain uses TRBV5-4 and TRBJ2-1, with a weak D call TRBD2 (6 bases). This CDR3 comprises 15 residues. The germline gives CDR1 SGHNT, CDR2 YYREEE (reference sequence). The V and J ends lost 3 bases and 2 bases respectively, with 12 bases between them. CDR3 protein: CASSSGTGAYNEQFF. As DNA, the CDR3 is TGTGCCAGCAGCTCCGGGACGGGGGCCTACAATGAGCAGTTCTTC. Filled out from reference TRBV5-4 and TRBJ2-1, the complete variable domain reads ETGVTQSPTHLIKTRGQQVTLRCSSQSGHNTVSWYQQALGQGPQFIFQYYREEENGRGNFPPRFSGLQFPNYSSELNVNALELDDSALYLCASSSGTGAYNEQFFGPGTRLTVL.

In its sample, this clone was seen once. The chain combines TRBV7-9 with TRBJ1-3; 11 bases are a match to TRBD1. Germline V gives CDR1 SEHNR, CDR2 FQNEAQ (reference sequence). The V segment lost 5 bases and the J segment 0 bases; nucleotides outside the gene matches: 6. The CDR3 sequence is 17 residues long. The CDR3 DNA sequence: TGTGCCAGCAGCCTCGGACAGGGGGCCGGCTCTGGAAACACCATATATTTT. It codes for CASSLGQGAGSGNTIYF.

CDR3 coding DNA: TGTGCCAGCAGTGAAGTATGGCTTAACTACGAGCAGTACTTC. This codes for CASSEVWLNYEQYF. The chain recombines TRBV6-1 with TRBJ2-7; D not resolved. Germline V gene data show CDR1 as MNHNS and CDR2 as SASEGT. V lost 1 base and J 3 bases, leaving 10 bases between the germline ends. The CDR3 is made up of 14 amino acids.

The chain joins TRBV7-2 to TRBJ1-3; TRBD1 might be the D (5 bases). This CDR3 has 14 amino acids. V was shortened by 7 bases and J by 3 bases, with 13 bases between the two germline ends. Germline V gene sequence: CDR1 SGHTA, CDR2 FQGNSA. The CDR3 is CASTGPQFGNTIYF. For the CDR3, the DNA is TGTGCCAGCACGGGGCCCCAGTTTGGAAACACCATATATTTT.

The V gene is TRBV21-1, the J gene TRBJ2-1; the listed D gene, TRBD2, was not tested against the DNA. TRBV21-1 represents a pseudogene. CDR3 length: 16 amino acids. CDR3: CASSKVPSSPYNEQFF. The CDR3 DNA reads as TGTGCCAGCAGCAAAGTTCCTAGCAGCCCCTACAATGAGCAGTTCTTC.

The gene calls are TRBV2 and TRBJ1-2; D ambiguous. V shed 9 bases and J shed 4 bases, with 18 bases lying between them. Germline V gene lookup returns CDR1 SNHLY and CDR2 FYNNEI. This CDR3 is built from 14 residues. CDR3 sequence reads: CASLHSGTGYGYTF. Here the CDR3 DNA reads TGTGCCAGTCTACACTCGGGCACCGGCTATGGCTACACCTTC.

The chain uses TRBV29-1 and TRBJ2-7, with D perhaps given as TRBD1 or TRBD2 (5 bases each). The CDR3 consists of 14 residues. CDR1 is SQVTM, CDR2 ANQGSEA, per germline. The V end was cut by 6 bases, the J end by 4 bases, with 19 bases between. Here the CDR3 DNA reads TGCAGCGTGGCCAGGGACCCTACTGCGTACGAGCAGTACTTC. Amino acid sequence: CSVARDPTAYEQYF.

V usage is TRBV7-2 and J usage is TRBJ2-3; 8 nucleotides line up with TRBD2. V was pared by 1 base and J by 0 bases, with 6 bases of the junction left unmatched. Germline V CDR1 and CDR2: SGHTA, FQGNSA. The CDR3 covers 17 residues. CDR3: CASSLGPSGLSTDTQYF. CDR3 in DNA: TGTGCCAGCAGCTTAGGTCCTAGCGGGCTTAGCACAGATACGCAGTATTTT. The whole variable domain, remainder taken from reference TRBV7-2 and TRBJ2-3, is GAGVSQSPSNKVTEKGKDVELRCDPISGHTALYWYRQSLGQGLEFLIYFQGNSAPDKSGLPSDRFSAERTGGSVSTLTIQRTQQEDSAVYLCASSLGPSGLSTDTQYFGPGTRLTVL.

The chain links TRBV12-3 or TRBV12-4 to TRBJ1-2, with a tentative D call TRBD1 (5 bases). The CDR3 loop spans 13 amino acids. The V end was cut by 3 bases, the J end by 8 bases, with 13 bases between. The CDR3 DNA is TGTGCCAGCAGTTTTTGGGGCGCGGTCGGCTACACCTTC. Its protein product is CASSFWGAVGYTF.

The genes are TRBV9 and TRBJ2-7; 7 nucleotides agree with TRBD1. Germline CDR1 and CDR2: SGDLS and YYNGEE. This CDR3 contains 17 residues. The junction had 13 bases not matched to a gene; V was cut back by 4 bases and J by 0 bases. The CDR3 DNA sequence: TGTGCCAGCAGCCCTCCCGCCCTAGGGGGCACCTCCTACGAGCAGTACTTC. Translating gives CASSPPALGGTSYEQYF.

This rearrangement joins TRBV19 to TRBJ2-1, with 13 bases lining up with TRBD2. CDR1 LNHDA and CDR2 SQIVND come from the germline V gene (reference sequence). The CDR3 runs to 16 residues. The V gene end was trimmed by 5 bases and the J gene end by 2 bases; junction bases not matched to a gene: 3. CDR3 protein: CASSRTSGSTYNEQFF. CDR3 bases: TGTGCCAGTAGTCGGACTAGCGGGAGTACCTACAATGAGCAGTTCTTC.

The rearrangement uses TRBV28 and TRBJ1-2, with D uncertain. The CDR3 spans 13 residues. V was trimmed by 6 bases and J by 6 bases, leaving 14 bases between them. Per germline, CDR1 MDHEN and CDR2 SYDVKM. CDR3: CASSRKWTHGYTF. The CDR3 DNA reads TGTGCCAGCAGCCGCAAATGGACGCATGGCTACACCTTC.